The clone carrying this T cell receptor (beta chain) was counted between two and nine times. The antigen is not known. This specimen belongs to a study of CD8 T cells in ankylosing spondylitis. Study observations and caveats: Under 10 highly homologous variants formed a TCR beta motif that appeared characteristic of ankylosing spondylitis blood. Significantly higher representation of disease-linked clones was reported for matched ankylosing spondylitis synovial fluid.

The length of the CDR3 is 14 residues. V gave up 4 bases and J gave up 5 bases, with 15 bases separating them. The germline CDR1 and CDR2 sequences are SGDLS and YYNGEE. TCRdb passed the 5' RACE reads through MiXCR, listing each CDR3 protein once. This sample has more than 250,000 distinct CDR3 sequences; around 7.6% occur once, and the top ten carry roughly 15%. The receptor comes from a male donor with ankylosing spondylitis. The V call is TRBV9, the J call TRBJ2-5; no clear D gene. Sequencing input: blood, either unsorted or a sorted T cell fraction (not recorded which). In DNA, the CDR3 is TGTGCCAGCAGCTCAGGAGACGGGCGGGAGACCCAGTACTTC. Its protein is CASSSGDGRETQYF. Full variable domain (missing parts from reference TRBV9 and TRBJ2-5): DSGVTQTPKHLITATGQRVTLRCSPRSGDLSVYWYQQSLDQGLQFLIQYYNGEERAKGNILERFSAQQFPDLHSELNLSSLELGDSALYFCASSSGDGRETQYFGPGTRLLVL.